Shown below are 13 T cell receptor beta chains from a single sample sequenced in a study of cytomegalovirus exposure and HLA in healthy donors. PCR employed 60 Vbeta and 13 Jbeta primers. Measured with immunoSEQ multiplex PCR; TCRdb has only the in-frame clones, and not every one. Altogether around 140,000 clones are present, more than 60% being singletons, with the ten largest covering approximately 1.6%. The sample consisted of PBMCs. These receptors came from a woman aged 18-29 years in good health and CMV-seronegative.

The chain couples TRBV5-1 to TRBJ1-1; D might be TRBD1 (5 bases). The V and J ends lost 7 bases and 5 bases respectively, with 18 bases between them. The CDR3 has 14 residues. CDR1 is SGHRS and CDR2 is YFSETQ in the germline V gene. CDR3 nucleotides: TGCGCCAGCTCCCGCGGGGACGAAGGTACTGAAGCTTTCTTT. Translating gives CASSRGDEGTEAFF.

The V gene is TRBV29-1, the J gene TRBJ2-1; D is uncertain. The CDR3 is 13 amino acids. Trimming pared 7 bases from V and 0 bases from J, leaving 10 bases between. Germline V gives CDR1 SQVTM, CDR2 ANQGSEA. CDR3 nucleotide sequence: TGCAGCGCTGACACGAGCTCCTACAATGAGCAGTTCTTC. Amino acid sequence: CSADTSSYNEQFF.

The chain combines TRBV19 with TRBJ2-3, with a weak D call TRBD2 (5 bases). Trimming shortened V by 5 bases and J by 5 bases, and 20 bases separated the two germline ends. In germline, CDR1 is LNHDA, CDR2 SQIVND (reference sequence). The CDR3 loop spans 16 amino acids. In DNA, the CDR3 is TGTGCCAGTAGTCCCGGGGAGCCCTGGAGAAGAGATACGCAGTATTTT. Protein product: CASSPGEPWRRDTQYF.

V gene TRBV7-9 combines with J gene TRBJ1-2; the match to TRBD1 covers 8 bases. Germline CDR1 is SEHNR and CDR2 is FQNEAQ (reference sequence). V was pared by 5 bases and J by 8 bases, with 13 bases of the junction left unmatched. CDR3 length equals 15 residues. CDR3: CASSPPPGGARGYTF. The CDR3 DNA sequence: TGTGCCAGCAGCCCCCCTCCAGGGGGCGCAAGGGGCTACACCTTC.

The chain combines TRBV19 with TRBJ2-5; D uncertain. This CDR3 contains 15 residues. V was trimmed by 3 bases and J by 1 base, leaving 12 bases between them. Germline V gives CDR1 LNHDA, CDR2 SQIVND (reference sequence). CDR3 sequence reads: CASSIHSQSQETQYF. DNA of the CDR3: TGTGCCAGTAGTATCCATTCACAGAGCCAAGAGACCCAGTACTTC.

The rearrangement joins TRBV30 to TRBJ1-1; 8 positions match TRBD1. Germline CDR1 reads GTSNPN; CDR2 reads SVGIG (reference sequence). The CDR3 sequence is 13 residues long. J lost 7 bases, V lost 4 bases, and 8 bases had no gene match. In nucleotides, the CDR3 is TGTGCCTGGAAACTACAGGGGGATAATGAAGCTTTCTTT. Translation gives CAWKLQGDNEAFF.

The chain carries TRBV4-1 and TRBJ1-2; TRBD1 agrees at 8 bases. Germline V gives CDR1 MGHRA, CDR2 YSYEKL. The CDR3 is 15 amino acids. V lost 9 bases and J lost 4; bases outside the gene matches: 13. The DNA for the CDR3 is TGCGCCAGTAGGCGGGGGCAGGGGGCTAGCTATGGCTACACCTTC. This translates into CASRRGQGASYGYTF.

This chain joins TRBV5-6 and TRBJ1-1, with D perhaps matching TRBD1 (6 bases). Trimming took off 0 bases at V and 3 bases at J, with 6 bases between the two ends. The CDR3 covers 13 residues. In germline, CDR1 is SGHDT, CDR2 YYEEEE. CDR3 sequence: CASSLGGHTEAFF. The DNA for the CDR3 is TGTGCCAGCAGCTTGGGGGGGCACACTGAAGCTTTCTTT.

The J gene is TRBJ2-3, the V gene TRBV7-9; possible D gene TRBD2, 5 bases. The CDR3 is 15 amino acids. Deletions cut 5 bases from V and 0 bases from J, with 12 bases between. The V gene's germline CDR1 is SEHNR and CDR2 FQNEAQ (reference sequence). The CDR3 DNA reads TGTGCCAGCAGCCGTGGAGACTATAGCACAGATACGCAGTATTTT. Protein: CASSRGDYSTDTQYF.

The genes are TRBV5-6 and TRBJ1-2; no definite D call. In germline, CDR1 is SGHDT, CDR2 YYEEEE. The CDR3 totals 13 residues. The germline V and J ends were trimmed by 5 bases and 1 base, with 9 bases remaining between them. The CDR3 protein is CASRLYHNYGYTF. DNA for the CDR3: TGTGCCAGCAGACTGTACCATAACTATGGCTACACCTTC.

Here the CDR3 DNA reads TGCGCCAGCAGCGCGCAGGGGGCTGGGGCCAACGTCCTGACTTTC. This codes for CASSAQGAGANVLTF. The chain joins TRBV5-1 to TRBJ2-6; 7 bases map to TRBD1. Germline CDR1 reads SGHRS; CDR2 reads YFSETQ. With V trimmed by 4 bases and J by 2 bases, 3 bases remained unmatched. This CDR3 spans 15 amino acids. The full variable domain, completed using reference TRBV5-1 and TRBJ2-6, is KAGVTQTPRYLIKTRGQQVTLSCSPISGHRSVSWYQQTPGQGLQFLFEYFSETQRNKGNFPGRFSGRQFSNSRSEMNVSTLELGDSALYLCASSAQGAGANVLTFGAGSRLTVL.

The chain recombines TRBV9 with TRBJ2-1, with D uncertain. V lost 0 bases to trimming and J lost 9 bases, with 10 bases between them. The germline V gene encodes CDR1 SGDLS and CDR2 YYNGEE. The CDR3 consists of 13 residues. CDR3 in amino acids: CASSVGTVGEQFF. The CDR3 DNA reads TGTGCCAGCAGCGTAGGCACCGTCGGTGAGCAGTTCTTC.

The V and J genes are TRBV29-1 and TRBJ1-1, with unresolved D. The CDR3 covers 12 residues. Trimming removed 6 bases from V and 3 bases from J, with 11 bases in between. The germline V gene encodes CDR1 SQVTM and CDR2 ANQGSEA. The CDR3 DNA sequence: TGCAGCGTAGGAGATTCTTACACTGAAGCTTTCTTT. It yields the protein CSVGDSYTEAFF.